A single sample gave rise to the 16 T cell receptor beta chains below, sequenced in a study of cytomegalovirus exposure and HLA in healthy donors. TCRdb's copy holds only in-frame clones and misses some; the assay was immunoSEQ multiplex PCR. The data contain more than 150,000 clones, approximately 83% of them seen just once; the ten biggest clones take up approximately 3%. Sequencing was performed on PBMCs. Source of these receptors: a woman aged 18-29 years in good health and CMV-seropositive.

This sequence joins TRBV2 and TRBJ2-1, with 8 positions matching TRBD1. CDR1 and CDR2 from the germline V gene are SNHLY and FYNNEI. The CDR3 spans 15 residues. V dropped 3 bases and J dropped 9; count of bases not matched to a gene: 10. The CDR3 DNA sequence: TGTGCCAGCAGTGAGATTGCAGGGGGCGCGAGTGAGCAGTTCTTC. This translates into CASSEIAGGASEQFF.

The chain is built from TRBV6-1 and TRBJ1-1; 8 positions match TRBD1. The germline V gene has CDR1 MNHNS and CDR2 SASEGT. J was trimmed by 0 bases and V by 9 bases; bases with no gene match: 6. This CDR3 has 14 residues. As DNA, the CDR3 is TGTGCCAGTCCAGGGGGCGTCATGAACACTGAAGCTTTCTTT. Its protein product is CASPGGVMNTEAFF.

The chain combines TRBV19 with TRBJ1-2; tentatively, D is TRBD1 (5 bases). The V end was cut by 10 bases, the J end by 5 bases, with 20 bases between. CDR1 and CDR2 from the germline V gene are LNHDA and SQIVND (reference sequence). The CDR3 totals 14 residues. In nucleotides, the CDR3 is TGTGCCACCGCCAAGGACATCTTCCTTTATGGCTACACCTTC. This codes for CATAKDIFLYGYTF.

The count of this clone is one. V and J are TRBV7-8 and TRBJ2-4; TRBD1 is a possible D gene (6 bases). There are 15 residues in the CDR3. Germline CDR1 and CDR2: SGHVS and FQNEAQ. Between the trimmed V and J ends, which lost 1 base and 8 bases, there was a span of 15 bases. This chain's CDR3 is CASSLDDRLKDIQYF. Written as DNA, the CDR3 is TGTGCCAGCAGCTTAGATGACAGGTTGAAGGACATTCAGTACTTC. The full variable domain, its missing parts supplied by reference TRBV7-8 and TRBJ2-4, is GAGVSQSPRYKVAKRGQDVALRCDPISGHVSLFWYQQALGQGPEFLTYFQNEAQLDKSGLPSDRFFAERPEGSVSTLKIQRTQQEDSAVYLCASSLDDRLKDIQYFGAGTRLSVL.

The gene calls are TRBV2 and TRBJ2-3; unclear D gene. CDR1 SNHLY and CDR2 FYNNEI come from the germline V gene. CDR3 length equals 16 residues. V shed 6 bases and J shed 0 bases, with 16 bases lying between them. CDR3 amino acids: CASSARSLISTDTQYF. In nucleotides, the CDR3 is TGTGCCAGCAGCGCCCGGTCCTTGATCAGCACAGATACGCAGTATTTT.

The J gene is TRBJ2-1, the V gene TRBV9; TRBD1 might be the D (6 bases). This CDR3 comprises 15 residues. Germline-derived CDR1 and CDR2 are SGDLS and YYNGEE. With 4 bases removed from V and 1 base from J, the gap between germline ends came to 12 bases. DNA for the CDR3: TGTGCCAGCAGCTTGTGGGGGACATCCTACAATGAGCAGTTCTTC. Protein: CASSLWGTSYNEQFF.

The chain couples TRBV2 to TRBJ2-1; 10 bases map to TRBD2. CDR3 size: 15 residues. CDR1 is SNHLY and CDR2 is FYNNEI in the germline V gene. V gave up 4 bases and J gave up 7 bases; unmatched junction bases: 7. The CDR3 spells CASSGIAGGRNEQFF. The CDR3, as DNA: TGTGCCAGCAGTGGGATAGCGGGGGGAAGAAATGAGCAGTTCTTC. Looking up the rest from reference TRBV2 and TRBJ2-1 gives the full variable domain: EPEVTQTPSHQVTQMGQEVILRCVPISNHLYFYWYRQILGQKVEFLVSFYNNEISEKSEIFDDQFSVERPDGSNFTLKIRSTKLEDSAMYFCASSGIAGGRNEQFFGPGTRLTVL.

The gene calls are TRBV2 and TRBJ2-5, with 7 bases matching TRBD1. There are 13 residues in the CDR3. V lost 4 bases and J lost 3; bases outside the gene matches: 2. Germline CDR1 is SNHLY and CDR2 is FYNNEI. CDR3 sequence reads: CASSVDREETQYF. In DNA form, the CDR3 reads TGTGCCAGCAGTGTTGACAGGGAAGAGACCCAGTACTTC.

The rearrangement links TRBV9 to TRBJ2-1; possibly TRBD1 for D (6 bases). The V end was cut by 4 bases, the J end by 7 bases, with 21 bases between. The germline V gene has CDR1 SGDLS and CDR2 YYNGEE. The CDR3 loop spans 16 amino acids. The CDR3, as DNA: TGTGCCAGCAGCCCAATTACAGGGACGAGTTTGAATGAGCAGTTCTTC. This encodes CASSPITGTSLNEQFF.

V gene TRBV4-1 combines with J gene TRBJ1-3, with D unclear. The CDR3 sequence is 14 residues long. CDR1 is MGHRA and CDR2 is YSYEKL in the germline V gene. V was pared by 1 base and J by 5 bases, with 9 bases between. The DNA of the CDR3 is TGCGCCAGCAGCCAAGTTTGGCTTCGAAACACCATATATTTT. Residues: CASSQVWLRNTIYF.

The chain's CDR3 is CASSIIPGNYEQYF. CDR3 nucleotides: TGTGCCAGTAGTATAATACCAGGGAACTACGAGCAGTACTTC. The rearrangement uses TRBV19 and TRBJ2-7; a possible D gene is TRBD1 (5 bases). The germline gives CDR1 LNHDA, CDR2 SQIVND (reference sequence). Trimming stripped 2 bases from V and 3 bases from J, with 11 bases between. The CDR3 consists of 14 residues.

The chain recombines TRBV6-5 with TRBJ1-1; D may be TRBD1 (5 bases). Germline assignment: CDR1 MNHEY and CDR2 SVGAGI. This CDR3 region has 15 residues. Trimming removed 10 bases at V and 7 bases at J, with 25 bases between. This chain's CDR3 is CAIIPTGERGGEAFF. CDR3 sequence (DNA): TGTGCCATCATCCCCACGGGGGAGAGAGGTGGTGAAGCTTTCTTT.

The rearrangement links TRBV28 to TRBJ2-5, with 10 bases aligning to TRBD1. The V and J ends lost 5 bases and 7 bases, in that order; junction bases with no gene match: 13. The germline V gene encodes CDR1 MDHEN and CDR2 SYDVKM. The CDR3 sequence is 16 residues long. The CDR3 bases are TGTGCCAGCAGTCCACCCGGACAGGGGGGATCGGGGACCCAGTACTTC. Protein: CASSPPGQGGSGTQYF. Full variable domain (rest looked up from reference TRBV28 and TRBJ2-5): DVKVTQSSRYLVKRTGEKVFLECVQDMDHENMFWYRQDPGLGLRLIYFSYDVKMKEKGDIPEGYSVSREKKERFSLILESASTNQTSMYLCASSPPGQGGSGTQYFGPGTRLLVL.

The CDR3 nucleotides read TGTGCCAGCAGCCCCATCCGGGGACAGGGCTCCTACAATGAGCAGTTCTTC. Its translation is CASSPIRGQGSYNEQFF. J is TRBJ2-1 and V is TRBV6-4, with 9 bases that match TRBD1. V gave up 6 bases and J gave up 0 bases; unmatched junction bases: 9. The germline CDR1 and CDR2 sequences are MRHNA and SNTAGT. CDR3 length equals 17 residues.

The chain recombines TRBV9 with TRBJ2-5; 7 nucleotides agree with TRBD1. The CDR3 spans 15 residues. Trimming took 4 bases from V and 5 from J; bases not matched to a gene: 11. Germline loops: CDR1 SGDLS, CDR2 YYNGEE. CDR3 amino acids: CASSPRTGRRETQYF. CDR3 sequence (DNA): TGTGCCAGCAGCCCGCGGACAGGCCGACGGGAGACCCAGTACTTC.

As for this clone: No DNA is shown, since the ends of the CDR3 on it are uncertain; the CDR3 is the one TCRdb lists. This chain joins TRBV5-4 and TRBJ2-7; TRBD1, as called in the table, went unchecked against the DNA. The germline V gene has CDR1 SGHNT and CDR2 YYREEE (reference sequence). The CDR3 spans 16 residues, counting both ends. CDR3 in amino acids: CASSFGFGQGALSIHF.